This T cell receptor (beta chain) was found in a study of blood T cell repertoires in COVID-19. Study as a whole: Material from acute and convalescent COVID-19 was sourced from the United States, Italy and Spain.

This CDR3 is built from 14 residues. Germline CDR1 reads SGHRS; CDR2 reads YFSETQ. The V and J ends lost 4 bases and 2 bases respectively, with 13 bases between them. Only in-frame clones appear in the TCRdb table, and some are missing; sequencing was by immunoSEQ multiplex PCR. The data contain approximately 230,000 clones, approximately 82% of them singletons. The V gene is TRBV5-1, the J gene TRBJ2-7, with a possible D match to TRBD2 (5 bases). Sequencing was performed on peripheral blood. This receptor was obtained from a man older than 75 with acute or convalescent COVID-19. In DNA form, the CDR3 reads TGCGCCAGCAGCCCAGACGGGATAACCTACGAGCAGTACTTC. It specifies CASSPDGITYEQYF.